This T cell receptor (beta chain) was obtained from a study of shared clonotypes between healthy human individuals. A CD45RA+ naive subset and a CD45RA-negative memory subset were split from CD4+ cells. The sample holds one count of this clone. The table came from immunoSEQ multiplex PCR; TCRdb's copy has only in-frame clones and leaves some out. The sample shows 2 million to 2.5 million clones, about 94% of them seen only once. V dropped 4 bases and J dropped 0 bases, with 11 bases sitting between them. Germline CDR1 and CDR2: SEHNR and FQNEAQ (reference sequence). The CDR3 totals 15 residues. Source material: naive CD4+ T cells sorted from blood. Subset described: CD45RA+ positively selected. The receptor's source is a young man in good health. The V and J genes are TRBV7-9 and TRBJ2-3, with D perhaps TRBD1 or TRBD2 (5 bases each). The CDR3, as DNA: TGTGCCAGCAGCTCCGGGACGCTCAGCACAGATACGCAGTATTTT. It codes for CASSSGTLSTDTQYF.